This TCR beta chain was obtained from a study of T cell responses to AZD1222 COVID-19 vaccine. The assay was immunoSEQ multiplex PCR, and TCRdb's table has in-frame clones only and misses some. In the table there are some 120,000 clones, 92% of which are singletons. V lost 8 bases and J lost 3, with 5 bases in between. The CDR3 contains 11 residues. Germline CDR1 and CDR2: MDHEN and SYDVKM. About this clone itself: Its antigen is currently unknown.

Study-level results: Repertoires were obtained only post-peak T cell response. Spike was spanned by vaccine-associated CD4 TCRs, with dominance at 160-218 and 743-854. Donors were largely white British and mainly female; clonal diversity was possibly underestimated.

The chain joins TRBV28 to TRBJ2-1, with D uncertain. The sequencing used peripheral blood, collected on day 0 of AZD1222 vaccination. The receptor was isolated from an adult in good health. CDR3 DNA sequence: TGTGCCAGCGCAATCTACAATGAGCAGTTCTTC. It codes for CASAIYNEQFF.